This T cell receptor (beta chain) is drawn from a study of cytomegalovirus exposure and HLA in healthy donors. Study as a whole: In an earlier analysis, approximately 120 million unique TCR beta sequences were found from some 200 million T cells. General study points: The investigators catalogued 164 TCR beta chains as cytomegalovirus-associated.

Germline CDR1 SGHTA, CDR2 FQGNSA. CDR3 size: 15 residues. Trimming took 0 bases from V and 5 from J, leaving 13 bases between them. This clone was recorded only once. As yet, its antigen is unknown. The PCR used 60 Vbeta and 13 Jbeta primers. Profiled with immunoSEQ multiplex PCR; TCRdb holds only in-frame clones, not every one. The profile shows around 120,000 clones, 65% to 90% of them singletons. This sequence originates from a woman aged 25 to 39 in good health and CMV-seronegative. Sequencing was performed on PBMCs. V and J are TRBV7-2 and TRBJ1-2, with a weak D call TRBD1 (5 bases). The CDR3 DNA sequence: TGTGCCAGCAGCTTAGCAGCAGGGTCGAGGTATGGCTACACCTTC. Its protein is CASSLAAGSRYGYTF.